One and the same sample provided the 14 T cell receptor beta chains below, sequenced in a study of OX40 agonist ivuxolimab in advanced cancers. Generated by immunoSEQ multiplex PCR, the TCRdb table keeps only in-frame clones and is missing some. There are 91,000 or so clones in the sample; 86% occur only once, and 1.5% to 2% lies in the top ten. The sequencing here drew on CD4+ or CD8+ T cells sorted from blood, taken in a trial of the OX40 agonist ivuxolimab. These TCRs come from an adult with an advanced solid tumor such as melanoma, head and neck, liver or kidney cancer.

V usage is TRBV6-1 and J usage is TRBJ1-4, with D uncertain. Deletions cut 8 bases from V and 0 bases from J, with 7 bases between. The CDR3 has 13 residues. In germline, CDR1 is MNHNS, CDR2 SASEGT. CDR3 coding DNA: TGTGCCAGCGGAGTTGCAACTAATGAAAAACTGTTTTTT. This sequence encodes CASGVATNEKLFF.

The chain couples TRBV18 to TRBJ2-3; TRBD2 matches at 14 bases. In germline, CDR1 is KGHSH, CDR2 LQKENI. Trimming took 2 bases from V and 5 from J; bases not matched to a gene: 6. The CDR3 covers 17 residues. In DNA, the CDR3 is TGTGCCAGCTCACCAAAGGGACTAGCGGGAGTTGTAGATACGCAGTATTTT. Protein product: CASSPKGLAGVVDTQYF. The full variable domain, completed using reference TRBV18 and TRBJ2-3, is NAGVMQNPRHLVRRRGQEARLRCSPMKGHSHVYWYRQLPEEGLKFMVYLQKENIIDESGMPKERFSAEFPKEGPSILRIQQVVRGDSAAYFCASSPKGLAGVVDTQYFGPGTRLTVL.

V gene TRBV18 combines with J gene TRBJ1-3, with TRBD1 as a possible D gene (5 bases). Germline V gene sequence: CDR1 KGHSH, CDR2 LQKENI. Trimming shortened V by 2 bases and J by 2 bases, and 13 bases separated the two germline ends. CDR3 size: 16 residues. CDR3 in DNA: TGTGCCAGCTCACCAAGCGGACAACAAGCTGGAAACACCATATATTTT. Its protein product is CASSPSGQQAGNTIYF.

This chain links TRBV28 with TRBJ2-7; tentative D call: TRBD1 (6 bases). Germline assignment: CDR1 MDHEN and CDR2 SYDVKM. Trimming shortened V by 4 bases and J by 4 bases, and 14 bases separated the two germline ends. The CDR3 contains 14 residues. CDR3 residues: CASSSPGQPYEQYF. For the CDR3, the DNA is TGTGCCAGCAGTTCCCCCGGACAGCCTTACGAGCAGTACTTC.

The genes are TRBV2 and TRBJ2-5; D unclear. The CDR3 has 13 amino acids. The V and J ends lost 3 bases and 4 bases respectively, with 9 bases between them. The germline V gene encodes CDR1 SNHLY and CDR2 FYNNEI. The CDR3 sequence is CASSDGLGETQYF. DNA for the CDR3: TGTGCCAGCAGTGACGGGCTGGGAGAGACCCAGTACTTC.

This chain links TRBV15 with TRBJ2-5, with D uncertain. CDR3 length: 15 residues. The V end lost 0 bases, the J end lost 5 bases, and 13 bases lay between the germline ends. Germline V gene sequence: CDR1 LNHNV, CDR2 YYDKDF (reference sequence). The CDR3 DNA reads TGTGCCACCAGCAGAGATATGGCAGGTTGGGAGACCCAGTACTTC. Protein: CATSRDMAGWETQYF. The full variable domain, in which reference TRBV15 and TRBJ2-5 provide the parts outside the CDR3, is DAMVIQNPRYQVTQFGKPVTLSCSQTLNHNVMYWYQQKSSQAPKLLFHYYDKDFNNEADTPDNFQSRRPNTSFCFLDIRSPGLGDTAMYLCATSRDMAGWETQYFGPGTRLLVL.

This chain links TRBV7-9 with TRBJ1-1, with a possible D match to TRBD1 (6 bases). Trimming removed 3 bases from V and 3 bases from J, with 11 bases in between. The V gene's germline CDR1 is SEHNR and CDR2 FQNEAQ (reference sequence). CDR3 size: 14 residues. CDR3 sequence: CASSLGAADTEAFF. CDR3 sequence (DNA): TGTGCCAGCAGCTTGGGGGCGGCGGACACTGAAGCTTTCTTT.

The chain combines TRBV5-1 with TRBJ2-3; D might be TRBD1 (5 bases). The germline V and J ends were trimmed by 2 bases and 1 base, with 14 bases remaining between them. This CDR3 has 16 amino acids. Germline CDR1 is SGHRS and CDR2 is YFSETQ. The CDR3 DNA reads TGCGCCAGCAGCTTTACCCCGACAGTCCGCACAGATACGCAGTATTTT. It yields the protein CASSFTPTVRTDTQYF.

The chain couples TRBV10-3 to TRBJ2-2; 10 nucleotides agree with TRBD2. The CDR3 spans 14 residues. Germline CDR1 is ENHRY and CDR2 is SYGVKD. V gave up 4 bases and J gave up 4 bases; unmatched junction bases: 0. CDR3 protein: CAISASGGTGELFF. The DNA for the CDR3 is TGTGCCATCAGTGCTAGCGGGGGCACCGGGGAGCTGTTTTTT.

The rearrangement links TRBV29-1 to TRBJ2-5; no clear D. CDR1 and CDR2 from the germline V gene are SQVTM and ANQGSEA. The CDR3 is 12 amino acids. V lost 7 bases, J lost 5 bases, and 14 bases lay in between. CDR3: CSARLAAETQYF. The CDR3 nucleotides are TGCAGCGCCCGCTTGGCAGCGGAGACCCAGTACTTC.

This chain links TRBV11-2 with TRBJ2-5; D is ambiguous. V lost 4 bases and J 5 bases, leaving 14 bases between the germline ends. This CDR3 region has 14 residues. Germline assignment: CDR1 SGHAT and CDR2 FQNNGV. This chain's CDR3 is CASSSHQTVETQYF. CDR3 DNA: TGTGCCAGCAGCTCACATCAGACGGTGGAGACCCAGTACTTC.

This chain joins TRBV28 and TRBJ2-7; tentatively, D is TRBD2 (6 bases). The germline V gene has CDR1 MDHEN and CDR2 SYDVKM. The CDR3 loop spans 15 amino acids. The ends were cut back, 4 bases at V and 2 bases at J, with 15 bases in the middle. The CDR3 loop is CASSWARDSPYEQYF. Here the CDR3 DNA reads TGTGCCAGCAGTTGGGCCCGGGACTCCCCCTACGAGCAGTACTTC.

The V call is TRBV13, the J call TRBJ1-4; D not certain. The CDR3 is made up of 14 amino acids. V shed 5 bases and J shed 4 bases, with 11 bases lying between them. In germline, CDR1 is PRHDT, CDR2 FYEKMQ (reference sequence). The CDR3 loop is CASSLRGNNEKLFF. CDR3 bases: TGTGCCAGCAGCCTCCGGGGAAATAATGAAAAACTGTTTTTT.

This chain links TRBV19 with TRBJ2-4, with 7 bases identical to TRBD2. The CDR3 covers 15 residues. Germline-derived CDR1 and CDR2 are LNHDA and SQIVND (reference sequence). Trimming cost V 3 bases and J 3 bases; bases outside gene matches: 5. This chain's CDR3 is CASSITSAGKNIQYF. CDR3 in DNA: TGTGCCAGTAGTATTACTAGCGCCGGCAAAAACATTCAGTACTTC.